Below, 28 T cell receptor beta chains from the same sample are listed, as sequenced in a study of blood T cell repertoires in COVID-19 (dated by TCRdb to 2020 to 2022). Library creation used the immunoSEQ multiplex PCR assay. Here the immuneACCESS table is served through TCRdb, limited to in-frame sequences with V and J called. Missing clones are a known gap in these copies; in checked studies unresolved V genes cover under half, and the rest lacks a known reason. The sample yields 96,000 or so clones; around 90% were counted once. The ten most abundant clones make up roughly 4.2% of the sample. Sequenced material: peripheral blood. These receptors all come from a human donor with COVID-19, enrolled during active disease. The donor label of this sample is uncertain.

The V call is TRBV5-6, the J call TRBJ1-6; D is possibly TRBD1 (5 bases). The CDR3 consists of 15 residues. V was clipped by 3 bases and J by 6 bases, with 13 bases between them. From germline, CDR1 is SGHDT and CDR2 YYEEEE. This chain's CDR3 is CASSSGTSGNSPLHF. CDR3 bases: TGTGCCAGCAGCTCGGGGACTTCCGGTAATTCACCCCTCCACTTT. Supplemented by reference TRBV5-6 and TRBJ1-6, the full variable domain reads DAGVTQSPTHLIKTRGQQVTLRCSPKSGHDTVSWYQQALGQGPQFIFQYYEEEERQRGNFPDRFSGHQFPNYSSELNVNALLLGDSALYLCASSSGTSGNSPLHFGNGTRLTVT.

This rearrangement joins TRBV7-9 to TRBJ2-2; D is unclear. Germline V gives CDR1 SEHNR, CDR2 FQNEAQ (reference sequence). The CDR3 covers 15 residues. Trimming cost V 5 bases and J 6 bases, with 16 bases left between them. The CDR3 reads CASSRPYQAAGELFF. DNA for the CDR3: TGTGCCAGCAGCCGTCCGTACCAAGCCGCCGGGGAGCTGTTTTTT.

V gene TRBV15 combines with J gene TRBJ1-6; a possible D gene is TRBD1 (6 bases). Trimming took 5 bases from V and 10 from J, leaving 18 bases between them. The germline V gene has CDR1 LNHNV and CDR2 YYDKDF (reference sequence). This CDR3 comprises 15 residues. In DNA, the CDR3 is TGTGCCACCAGCCAAAAGGGGGAAGGTGGATCACCCCTCCACTTT. Its protein is CATSQKGEGGSPLHF.

This chain uses TRBV5-1 with TRBJ1-1, with 10 bases identical to TRBD1. The CDR3 extends over 14 amino acids. CDR1 SGHRS and CDR2 YFSETQ come from the germline V gene. Trimming took 4 bases from V and 5 from J; bases not matched to a gene: 5. CDR3 coding DNA: TGCGCCAGCAGCACCGGGACAGGGGAGACTGAAGCTTTCTTT. Translating it yields CASSTGTGETEAFF.

The V call is TRBV28, the J call TRBJ1-4, with TRBD1 identical over 9 bases. The CDR3 covers 16 residues. Looked up from germline, CDR1 is MDHEN and CDR2 is SYDVKM. J gave up 8 bases and V 6 bases, and 13 bases lay outside the gene matches. CDR3 sequence: CASSRTGALVWEKLFF. CDR3 DNA sequence: TGTGCCAGCAGCCGGACAGGGGCCCTGGTTTGGGAAAAACTGTTTTTT.

The V call is TRBV6-6, the J call TRBJ2-7; TRBD1 matches at 7 bases. CDR1 and CDR2 from the germline V gene are MNHNY and SVGAGI (reference sequence). With 7 bases clipped from V and 0 bases from J, the junction kept 6 bases outside the gene matches. The CDR3 extends over 14 amino acids. CDR3 sequence (DNA): TGTGCCAGCAAGACAGGGCCAAGCTCCTACGAGCAGTACTTC. Translation gives CASKTGPSSYEQYF.

This clone was recorded once. The chain is built from TRBV5-6 and TRBJ1-5; TRBD1 matches at 7 bases. Per germline, CDR1 SGHDT and CDR2 YYEEEE. The CDR3 totals 13 residues. The V gene end was trimmed by 2 bases and the J gene end by 7 bases; junction bases not matched to a gene: 3. CDR3 in amino acids: CASSLQGWQPQHF. Written as DNA, the CDR3 is TGTGCCAGCAGCTTACAGGGGTGGCAGCCCCAGCATTTT.

This chain connects TRBV19 to TRBJ2-5; 10 nucleotides line up with TRBD2. The CDR3 is made up of 15 amino acids. Germline V gene data show CDR1 as LNHDA and CDR2 as SQIVND (reference sequence). V dropped 4 bases and J dropped 5; count of bases not matched to a gene: 7. The CDR3 DNA reads as TGTGCCAGTAGTAACAGCGGGAGGGTTTGGGAGACCCAGTACTTC. Protein product: CASSNSGRVWETQYF.

The chain is built from TRBV20-1 and TRBJ1-1; unclear D gene. CDR1 is DFQATT and CDR2 is SNEGSKA in the germline V gene (reference sequence). V dropped 1 base and J dropped 9 bases, with 9 bases sitting between them. CDR3 length equals 11 residues. CDR3 DNA sequence: TGCAGTGCTAGAGCCGAGATCCAAGCTTTCTTT. This encodes CSARAEIQAFF.

The chain has TRBV4-2 and TRBJ2-1, with TRBD2 as a possible D gene (5 bases). This CDR3 is 15 amino acids long. From germline, CDR1 is LGHNA and CDR2 YNFKEQ. Deletions cut 0 bases from V and 1 base from J, with 7 bases between. CDR3 region: CASSQEPGSYNEQFF. The DNA of the CDR3 is TGTGCCAGCAGCCAAGAGCCGGGATCCTACAATGAGCAGTTCTTC.

The chain carries TRBV9 and TRBJ2-3; 10 nucleotides line up with TRBD2. Trimming cost V 4 bases and J 8 bases; bases outside gene matches: 4. The CDR3 consists of 13 residues. The V gene's germline CDR1 is SGDLS and CDR2 YYNGEE. CDR3 bases: TGTGCCAGCAGCTCCCCTAGCGGGGGTACGCAGTATTTT. Protein: CASSSPSGGTQYF.

CDR3 DNA sequence: TGTGCCAGCAGCGACCGGGACAGCGATACAACTAATGAAAAACTGTTTTTT. Residues: CASSDRDSDTTNEKLFF. V gene TRBV9 combines with J gene TRBJ1-4; 7 nucleotides align to TRBD1. The ends lost 3 bases at V and 0 bases at J; junction bases unmatched: 8. The CDR3 length is 17 residues. Germline loops: CDR1 SGDLS, CDR2 YYNGEE.

The V call is TRBV4-1, the J call TRBJ2-3; possible D gene TRBD2, 6 bases. This CDR3 has 19 residues. V lost 2 bases to trimming and J lost 4 bases, with 25 bases between them. CDR1 MGHRA and CDR2 YSYEKL come from the germline V gene. CDR3 sequence (DNA): TGCGCCAGCAGCCAAAAAACCCCGGGACTTTTCCTGAACTCAGATACGCAGTATTTT. It encodes CASSQKTPGLFLNSDTQYF.

V usage is TRBV7-9 and J usage is TRBJ2-2, with D possibly being TRBD2 (6 bases). This CDR3 comprises 13 residues. Per germline, CDR1 SEHNR and CDR2 FQNEAQ (reference sequence). Trimming shortened V by 10 bases and J by 3 bases, and 12 bases separated the two germline ends. The CDR3 region has the DNA TGTGCCACCACGTGGGGGGACACCGGGGAGCTGTTTTTT. Encoded protein: CATTWGDTGELFF.

This chain links TRBV3-1 (or the pseudogene TRBV3-2) with TRBJ1-6; D remains ambiguous. Looked up from germline, CDR1 is LGHDT and CDR2 is YNNKEL (reference sequence). V gave up 4 bases and J gave up 9 bases, with 16 bases separating them. This CDR3 is built from 15 residues. CDR3 bases: TGTGCCAGCAGCCCCCAATCGGTAGCGGGTTCACCCCTCCACTTT. The encoded protein is CASSPQSVAGSPLHF.

The chain joins TRBV5-6 to TRBJ2-5; 8 bases are shared with TRBD1. CDR1 and CDR2 from the germline V gene are SGHDT and YYEEEE. The CDR3 covers 16 residues. The V gene end was trimmed by 0 bases and the J gene end by 1 base; junction bases not matched to a gene: 5. Here the CDR3 DNA reads TGTGCCAGCAGCTTGGTGACAGGGGACCTCCAAGAGACCCAGTACTTC. It translates to CASSLVTGDLQETQYF.

This clone was observed a few times. The rearrangement joins TRBV27 to TRBJ1-1; 9 positions agree with TRBD1. Germline CDR1 MNHEY, CDR2 SMNVEV (reference sequence). This CDR3 has 16 amino acids. V lost 2 bases to trimming and J lost 4 bases; unmatched junction nucleotides: 8. The CDR3 sequence: CASSLVGQGVGTEAFF. DNA for the CDR3: TGTGCCAGCAGTTTAGTGGGACAGGGAGTGGGCACTGAAGCTTTCTTT.

Only one count was recorded for this clone. The CDR3 DNA reads TGCAGCGTCTACAGGGCCAACTACTATGGCTACACCTTC. This translates into CSVYRANYYGYTF. The V call is TRBV29-1, the J call TRBJ1-2, with D perhaps TRBD1 (6 bases). The CDR3 is 13 amino acids. The V end lost 6 bases, the J end lost 3 bases, and 14 bases lay between the germline ends. Germline V CDR1 and CDR2: SQVTM, ANQGSEA.

The chain employs TRBV5-4 and TRBJ2-3; a possible D gene is TRBD1 (5 bases). The CDR3 has 16 residues. The ends were cut back, 0 bases at V and 2 bases at J, with 13 bases in the middle. CDR1 is SGHNT, CDR2 YYREEE, per germline (reference sequence). The CDR3 is CASSLVRSRDTDTQYF. In nucleotides, the CDR3 is TGTGCCAGCAGCTTGGTTCGTAGCAGGGACACAGATACGCAGTATTTT. Combining the CDR3 with reference TRBV5-4 and TRBJ2-3 gives the whole variable domain ETGVTQSPTHLIKTRGQQVTLRCSSQSGHNTVSWYQQALGQGPQFIFQYYREEENGRGNFPPRFSGLQFPNYSSELNVNALELDDSALYLCASSLVRSRDTDTQYFGPGTRLTVL.

The rearrangement links TRBV6-6 to TRBJ2-7, with 7 nucleotides matching TRBD2. Trimming cost V 2 bases and J 0 bases; bases outside gene matches: 4. This CDR3 is built from 15 residues. Germline CDR1 is MNHNY and CDR2 is SVGAGI (reference sequence). The CDR3 region has the DNA TGTGCCAGCAGTTACGGGCAGCGGGGCTCCTACGAGCAGTACTTC. This encodes CASSYGQRGSYEQYF.

The rearrangement uses TRBV25-1 and TRBJ2-7; D unclear. V was shortened by 5 bases and J by 2 bases, with 10 bases between the two germline ends. Germline-derived CDR1 and CDR2 are MGHDK and SYGVNS. The CDR3 runs to 13 residues. The CDR3 region is CASSQTTTYEQYF. The DNA for the CDR3 is TGTGCCAGCAGTCAAACCACTACCTACGAGCAGTACTTC.

The rearrangement links TRBV6-5 to TRBJ1-6; D is undetermined. The germline V gene encodes CDR1 MNHEY and CDR2 SVGAGI. With 2 bases removed from V and 10 bases from J, the gap between germline ends came to 6 bases. This CDR3 contains 12 residues. The CDR3 region has the DNA TGTGCCAGCAGTTACGGAGCCTCACCCCTCCACTTT. The encoded protein is CASSYGASPLHF.

This chain connects TRBV11-2 to TRBJ1-1, with D possibly matching TRBD1 (6 bases). The CDR3 extends over 14 amino acids. Germline CDR1 is SGHAT and CDR2 is FQNNGV. The germline V and J ends were trimmed by 5 bases and 5 bases, with 15 bases remaining between them. CDR3 protein: CASSPKGGGTEAFF. The CDR3 nucleotides read TGTGCCAGCAGCCCCAAAGGGGGTGGAACTGAAGCTTTCTTT.

The chain recombines TRBV7-9 with TRBJ2-3, with D possibly TRBD2 on 5 matching bases. CDR1 and CDR2 (germline): SEHNR, FQNEAQ (reference sequence). This CDR3 is 16 amino acids long. Trimming stripped 2 bases from V and 3 bases from J, with 15 bases between. Here the CDR3 DNA reads TGTGCCAGCAGCTTATCCACGGGCTCGGGGACAGATACGCAGTATTTT. Protein: CASSLSTGSGTDTQYF.

The V gene is TRBV13, the J gene TRBJ1-3; 9 positions match TRBD1. After removal of 2 bases from V and 4 bases from J, the junction contained 9 bases not matched to a gene. The CDR3 extends over 17 amino acids. Germline values: CDR1 PRHDT, CDR2 FYEKMQ (reference sequence). For the CDR3, the DNA is TGTGCCAGCAGCTTATCGACCGGGACAGGGTACGGAAACACCATATATTTT. This gives the protein CASSLSTGTGYGNTIYF.

This sequence joins TRBV6-6 and TRBJ2-3, with a possible D match to TRBD1 (6 bases). Per germline, CDR1 MNHNY and CDR2 SVGAGI (reference sequence). This CDR3 comprises 14 residues. Deletions cut 7 bases from V and 4 bases from J, with 15 bases between. CDR3 amino acids: CASKGHLGADTQYF. The CDR3 region has the DNA TGTGCCAGCAAGGGACACCTGGGAGCAGATACGCAGTATTTT.

The chain recombines TRBV28 with TRBJ1-3; maybe TRBD1 (5 bases). Germline CDR1 reads MDHEN; CDR2 reads SYDVKM. Trimming took 7 bases from V and 2 from J, leaving 15 bases between them. This CDR3 spans 15 amino acids. The CDR3 DNA is TGTGCCAGCAACCCCACTCGGGGGGCTGGAAACACCATATATTTT. Translation gives CASNPTRGAGNTIYF.

The chain recombines TRBV2 with TRBJ1-1, with a weak D call TRBD1 (5 bases). V was cut by 7 bases and J by 1 base, with 13 bases left in between. This CDR3 has 14 residues. CDR1 is SNHLY and CDR2 is FYNNEI in the germline V gene. The CDR3 reads CASKGSNPNTEAFF. CDR3 bases: TGTGCCAGCAAGGGGTCCAACCCGAACACTGAAGCTTTCTTT.